These 30 T cell receptor beta chains were all obtained from the same sample, sequenced in a study of cytotoxic CD8 clonotypes in ibrutinib-treated CLL. The data were produced by immunoSEQ multiplex PCR, yet TCRdb's version contains in-frame clones alone and is incomplete. This table has roughly 150,000 clones, nearly 90% appearing once. The sequencing used PBMCs, collected at disease progression, from a patient treated with ibrutinib. Receptors were obtained from a human donor with chronic lymphocytic leukemia.

The rearrangement joins TRBV5-1 to TRBJ2-1; the match to TRBD2 covers 7 bases. The V gene end was trimmed by 4 bases and the J gene end by 7 bases; junction bases not matched to a gene: 8. The germline V gene has CDR1 SGHRS and CDR2 YFSETQ. The CDR3 has 14 amino acids. CDR3: CASSGGLPQNEQFF. The CDR3 bases are TGCGCCAGCAGCGGGGGACTACCCCAAAATGAGCAGTTCTTC.

The chain recombines TRBV27 with TRBJ2-7; weak D call: TRBD1 (5 bases). This CDR3 is built from 15 residues. Germline-derived CDR1 and CDR2 are MNHEY and SMNVEV (reference sequence). Trimming took 5 bases from V and 3 from J, leaving 17 bases between them. CDR3 residues: CASSRIRVALYEQYF. The CDR3 coding sequence is TGTGCCAGCAGTCGAATCAGGGTCGCCCTCTACGAGCAGTACTTC.

The chain joins TRBV28 to TRBJ1-5, with D uncertain. V gave up 2 bases and J gave up 1 base, with 6 bases separating them. Germline V lookup: CDR1 MDHEN, CDR2 SYDVKM. The CDR3 consists of 14 residues. The DNA of the CDR3 is TGTGCCAGCAGTTTAAGGCAGAGCAATCAGCCCCAGCATTTT. Its protein product is CASSLRQSNQPQHF.

J is TRBJ1-5 and V is TRBV9, with D perhaps TRBD1 (6 bases). The CDR3 extends over 16 amino acids. Trimming pared 0 bases from V and 0 bases from J, leaving 10 bases between. CDR1 is SGDLS and CDR2 is YYNGEE in the germline V gene. CDR3 residues: CASSVAAGDSNQPQHF. CDR3 nucleotides: TGTGCCAGCAGCGTAGCGGCAGGGGATAGCAATCAGCCCCAGCATTTT. The complete variable domain, with remaining parts taken from reference TRBV9 and TRBJ1-5, reads DSGVTQTPKHLITATGQRVTLRCSPRSGDLSVYWYQQSLDQGLQFLIQYYNGEERAKGNILERFSAQQFPDLHSELNLSSLELGDSALYFCASSVAAGDSNQPQHFGDGTRLSIL.

In its sample, this clone was seen a few times. The CDR3 region is CASSSITSGTSHEQYF. In nucleotides, the CDR3 is TGTGCCAGCAGCTCGATAACTAGCGGGACATCCCACGAGCAGTACTTC. The chain links TRBV7-3 to TRBJ2-7; 10 nucleotides match TRBD2. Per the germline V gene, CDR1 is SGHTA and CDR2 is FQGTGA. V trimming: 4 bases; J trimming: 5 bases; junction bases outside the gene matches: 11. The CDR3 extends over 16 amino acids.

The chain recombines TRBV7-9 with TRBJ2-5; 7 nucleotides line up with TRBD1. Germline assignment: CDR1 SEHNR and CDR2 FQNEAQ (reference sequence). After removal of 5 bases from V and 1 base from J, the junction contained 7 bases not matched to a gene. The CDR3 is 15 amino acids. The CDR3 protein is CASSNWDSAQETQYF. In nucleotides, the CDR3 is TGTGCCAGCAGCAACTGGGACAGCGCCCAAGAGACCCAGTACTTC.

This rearrangement joins TRBV11-2 to TRBJ2-7; D might be TRBD1 (5 bases). The V gene's germline CDR1 is SGHAT and CDR2 FQNNGV. Trimming shortened V by 0 bases and J by 9 bases, and 21 bases separated the two germline ends. The CDR3 sequence is 16 residues long. The CDR3 is CASSLDQAGPQAGQYF. The DNA of the CDR3 is TGTGCCAGCAGCTTAGATCAGGCAGGGCCCCAGGCCGGGCAGTACTTC.

The CDR3 reads CASSSTGAMGIQYF. The CDR3 DNA reads as TGTGCCAGCAGTTCCACAGGGGCGATGGGCATTCAGTACTTC. This chain connects TRBV7-9 to TRBJ2-4, with TRBD1 identical over 7 bases. The V and J ends lost 6 bases and 9 bases, in that order; junction bases with no gene match: 11. The germline gives CDR1 SEHNR, CDR2 FQNEAQ (reference sequence). The CDR3 runs 14 residues.

The chain is built from TRBV6-1 and TRBJ2-7, with TRBD1 matching over 9 bases. V gave up 3 bases and J gave up 4 bases; unmatched junction bases: 10. CDR3 size: 16 residues. Germline-derived CDR1 and CDR2 are MNHNS and SASEGT. CDR3 DNA: TGTGCCAGCAGTGACCTATCCGGGACAGGGTTATACGAGCAGTACTTC. Translating gives CASSDLSGTGLYEQYF.

This chain connects TRBV5-6 to TRBJ1-4; TRBD1 is a possible D gene (5 bases). V lost 3 bases, J lost 5 bases, and 17 bases lay in between. Looked up from germline, CDR1 is SGHDT and CDR2 is YYEEEE. This CDR3 has 16 residues. CDR3 region: CASSSSTDTANEKLFF. The CDR3, as DNA: TGTGCCAGCAGCTCGTCGACGGACACAGCGAATGAAAAACTGTTTTTT. Full variable domain (remainder filled in from reference TRBV5-6 and TRBJ1-4): DAGVTQSPTHLIKTRGQQVTLRCSPKSGHDTVSWYQQALGQGPQFIFQYYEEEERQRGNFPDRFSGHQFPNYSSELNVNALLLGDSALYLCASSSSTDTANEKLFFGSGTQLSVL.

This chain connects TRBV4-1 to TRBJ1-5; D is uncertain. This CDR3 comprises 14 residues. V lost 4 bases and J lost 1, with 8 bases in between. Germline values: CDR1 MGHRA, CDR2 YSYEKL. The CDR3 DNA follows: TGCGCCAGCAGCCTTAGACTGAGCAATCAGCCCCAGCATTTT. This encodes CASSLRLSNQPQHF.

V and J are TRBV6-5 and TRBJ1-2; 8 nucleotides line up with TRBD1. The junction had 8 bases not matched to a gene; V was cut back by 6 bases and J by 8 bases. Germline loops: CDR1 MNHEY, CDR2 SVGAGI. The CDR3 runs 13 residues. CDR3 protein: CASSQGQARGYTF. CDR3 nucleotides: TGTGCCAGCAGCCAGGGACAGGCGAGAGGCTACACCTTC.

This chain links TRBV29-1 with TRBJ2-7; 7 bases are a match to TRBD1. This CDR3 comprises 14 residues. Germline V CDR1 and CDR2: SQVTM, ANQGSEA. V shed 4 bases, J shed 3 bases, and the junction held 9 bases outside the gene matches. The CDR3 spells CSVVDPGTVYEQYF. The DNA for the CDR3 is TGCAGCGTTGTTGACCCCGGGACAGTCTACGAGCAGTACTTC.

The chain links TRBV14 to TRBJ1-1; 7 bases fit TRBD1. The CDR3 is 15 residues long. Germline CDR1 SGHDN, CDR2 FVKESK. Unmatched junction bases numbered 8, after V lost 1 base and J lost 6 bases. CDR3 loop: CASSQGRGRVSEAFF. CDR3 DNA: TGTGCCAGCAGCCAAGGGAGGGGGCGCGTCTCTGAAGCTTTCTTT.

The V gene is TRBV28, the J gene TRBJ1-2, with 12 nucleotides matching TRBD1. Per germline, CDR1 MDHEN and CDR2 SYDVKM. The CDR3 contains 14 residues. J gave up 8 bases and V 7 bases, and 8 bases lay outside the gene matches. The CDR3 protein is CASNPGDRGQGYTF. CDR3 nucleotides: TGTGCCAGCAACCCTGGGGACAGGGGGCAAGGCTACACCTTC.

The chain employs TRBV15 and TRBJ2-1; D is tentatively TRBD1 or TRBD2 (5 bases each). The CDR3 is 15 amino acids. CDR1 is LNHNV, CDR2 YYDKDF, per germline (reference sequence). The V and J ends lost 4 bases and 6 bases respectively, with 16 bases between them. In DNA, the CDR3 is TGTGCCACCAGCACCGGGGCCGGGACCATCAATGAGCAGTTCTTC. This gives the protein CATSTGAGTINEQFF.

J is TRBJ1-2 and V is TRBV30; D gene uncertain. The germline CDR1 and CDR2 sequences are GTSNPN and SVGIG (reference sequence). The CDR3 sequence is 11 residues long. V shed 1 base and J shed 8 bases, with 8 bases lying between them. The CDR3 spells CAWSERWGYTF. CDR3 DNA sequence: TGTGCCTGGAGTGAGCGTTGGGGCTACACCTTC.

The rearrangement uses TRBV29-1 and TRBJ1-4; tentative D call: TRBD1 (6 bases). V was clipped by 0 bases and J by 13 bases, with 12 bases between them. Germline V gives CDR1 SQVTM, CDR2 ANQGSEA. The CDR3 sequence is 12 residues long. The CDR3 nucleotides read TGCAGCGTTGAAGAGGCCCAGGGGAGACTGTTTTTT. Protein sequence: CSVEEAQGRLFF.

This chain links TRBV7-3 with TRBJ1-1; D is perhaps TRBD1 (5 bases). From germline, CDR1 is SGHTA and CDR2 FQGTGA. V was clipped by 6 bases and J by 5 bases, with 13 bases between them. The CDR3 has 13 amino acids. The CDR3 reads CASSWQGETEAFF. The CDR3 DNA sequence: TGTGCCAGCAGTTGGCAGGGTGAGACTGAAGCTTTCTTT.

The chain uses TRBV2 and TRBJ2-7, with 10 bases fitting TRBD1. The CDR3 totals 16 residues. Looked up from germline, CDR1 is SNHLY and CDR2 is FYNNEI. With V trimmed by 6 bases and J by 1 base, 9 bases remained unmatched. CDR3 in DNA: TGTGCCAGCAGACGACAGGGGGCTACCTTTTCCTACGAGCAGTACTTC. Protein sequence: CASRRQGATFSYEQYF. The whole variable domain, remainder taken from reference TRBV2 and TRBJ2-7, is EPEVTQTPSHQVTQMGQEVILRCVPISNHLYFYWYRQILGQKVEFLVSFYNNEISEKSEIFDDQFSVERPDGSNFTLKIRSTKLEDSAMYFCASRRQGATFSYEQYFGPGTRLTVT.

The chain employs TRBV10-3 and TRBJ1-1, with D unresolved. This CDR3 has 13 amino acids. V was trimmed by 2 bases and J by 8 bases, leaving 12 bases between them. The germline V gene has CDR1 ENHRY and CDR2 SYGVKD. The CDR3 bases are TGTGCCATCAGTGAGCGGGGTCCCGCCGAAGCTTTCTTT. It codes for CAISERGPAEAFF.

This sequence joins TRBV19 and TRBJ1-2; D unresolved. This CDR3 spans 14 amino acids. Trimming stripped 2 bases from V and 1 base from J, with 8 bases between. CDR1 and CDR2 (germline): LNHDA, SQIVND (reference sequence). CDR3 in amino acids: CASSIWYGNYGYTF. Written as DNA, the CDR3 is TGTGCCAGTAGTATATGGTACGGTAACTATGGCTACACCTTC.

CDR3 protein: CASSWTTTGSGNTIYF. CDR3 nucleotides: TGCGCCAGCAGCTGGACTACTACAGGGAGTGGAAACACCATATATTTT. The chain links TRBV5-1 to TRBJ1-3; possibly TRBD1 for D (6 bases). V was clipped by 3 bases and J by 3 bases, with 16 bases between them. The germline V gene has CDR1 SGHRS and CDR2 YFSETQ. CDR3 length: 16 residues. The whole variable domain, filled in from reference TRBV5-1 and TRBJ1-3, reads KAGVTQTPRYLIKTRGQQVTLSCSPISGHRSVSWYQQTPGQGLQFLFEYFSETQRNKGNFPGRFSGRQFSNSRSEMNVSTLELGDSALYLCASSWTTTGSGNTIYFGEGSWLTVV.

The genes are TRBV6-5 and TRBJ2-4; 8 nucleotides agree with TRBD1. CDR3 length: 14 amino acids. Germline-derived CDR1 and CDR2 are MNHEY and SVGAGI. After removal of 6 bases from V and 8 bases from J, the junction contained 9 bases not matched to a gene. CDR3 DNA: TGTGCCAGCAGAACCCGGGACAGGCGGTACATTCAGTACTTC. Amino acids: CASRTRDRRYIQYF.

A single count supports this clone. V is TRBV19 and J is TRBJ2-2; 12 positions match TRBD1. Germline V gives CDR1 LNHDA, CDR2 SQIVND (reference sequence). V trimming: 3 bases; J trimming: 6 bases; junction bases outside the gene matches: 14. CDR3 length: 19 residues. The CDR3 nucleotides read TGTGCCAGTAGTATCAGGTGGGGACAGGGGGCGCGATCCGCCGGGGAGCTGTTTTTT. Its translation is CASSIRWGQGARSAGELFF.

J is TRBJ1-4 and V is TRBV5-8, with 8 nucleotides matching TRBD1. The CDR3 consists of 18 residues. Per the germline V gene, CDR1 is SGHTS and CDR2 is YDEGEE. V was clipped by 4 bases and J by 7 bases; unmatched bases: 18. The CDR3 loop is CASSIPRGYRGAPEKLFF. Here the CDR3 DNA reads TGTGCCAGCAGCATCCCGCGGGGGTACAGGGGGGCTCCTGAAAAACTGTTTTTT.

This clone has just a few counts. V usage is TRBV7-2 and J usage is TRBJ1-5, with 11 bases aligning to TRBD1. The CDR3 is 15 amino acids. Trimming at V came to 3 bases and at J to 7 bases, leaving 5 bases not matched to a gene. Germline CDR1 and CDR2: SGHTA and FQGNSA. CDR3 region: CASSFGTGGGQPQHF. DNA of the CDR3: TGTGCCAGCAGCTTCGGGACAGGGGGTGGACAGCCCCAGCATTTT.

The chain joins TRBV25-1 to TRBJ1-1, with D tentatively TRBD1 (6 bases). V dropped 0 bases and J dropped 10 bases, with 15 bases sitting between them. Germline CDR1 and CDR2: MGHDK and SYGVNS. This CDR3 region has 14 residues. The DNA of the CDR3 is TGTGCCAGCAGTGAATATAAAGTAGGGGGGGCAGCTTTCTTT. It specifies CASSEYKVGGAAFF.

This clone has just a few counts. The chain combines TRBV18 with TRBJ2-1, with 8 bases lining up with TRBD1. The length of the CDR3 is 15 residues. Trimming removed 3 bases from V and 6 bases from J; junction bases left unmatched: 7. Germline V gene sequence: CDR1 KGHSH, CDR2 LQKENI. The CDR3 region has the DNA TGTGCCAGCTCACCCGGACAGGGAGGTGGCAATGAGCAGTTCTTC. The encoded protein is CASSPGQGGGNEQFF.

In this sample, this clone turned up once. CDR3 sequence: CASSQLIREPPFYNEQFF. The CDR3 DNA reads as TGTGCCAGCAGCCAATTAATACGGGAGCCCCCCTTCTACAATGAGCAGTTCTTC. The V call is TRBV14, the J call TRBJ2-1; maybe TRBD2 (6 bases). Trimming took 2 bases from V and 3 from J, leaving 20 bases between them. Germline V gene lookup returns CDR1 SGHDN and CDR2 FVKESK. The length of the CDR3 is 18 residues.